The rows below give T cell receptor beta chains drawn from one sample of a study of blood T cell repertoires in COVID-19. The table came from immunoSEQ multiplex PCR; TCRdb's copy has only in-frame clones and leaves some out. In the table there are 190,000 or so clones, around 90% of which are singletons. Sequencing input: peripheral blood. Every receptor here comes from a man between 40 and 49 years old with acute or convalescent COVID-19. Both conserved end residues are part of each CDR3. Each record gives: J gene, clone size, D gene, V gene, CDR3 DNA, CDR3 protein. D genes are given only for firm matches. Expanded clones get a size class; other rows say once, few or many, or leave the size out.

TRBJ2-3,.,TRBD2,TRBV7-2,TGTGCCAGCAGCGCCCAGCGGGGGCCTGGCATCCATTTT,CASSAQRGPGIHF
TRBJ2-5,.,.,TRBV5-4,TGTGCCAGCAGCACTCGGGGGGCGGGGGAGACCCAGTACTTC,CASSTRGAGETQYF
TRBJ1-1,.,.,TRBV18,TGTGCCAGCTCACCACTGGGGCAGGTTCGGGCGAACAGGGTGGACACTGAAGCTTTCTTT,CASSPLGQVRANRVDTEAFF
TRBJ2-6,.,.,TRBV5-1,TGCGCCAGCAGACAGTCTGGGGCCAACGTCCTGACTTTC,CASRQSGANVLTF
TRBJ2-2,.,.,TRBV13,TGTGCCAGCAGCTTATTGGGGTTTAGGGGCACCGGGGAGCTGTTTTTT,CASSLLGFRGTGELFF
TRBJ2-3,.,.,TRBV30,TGTGCCTGGGGAAGGTGGACCGGGGGTTATACTAGCACAGATACGCAGTATTTT,CAWGRWTGGYTSTDTQYF
TRBJ2-7,.,.,TRBV3-1/TRBV3-2,TGTGCCAGCAGCCAAGGCCGGACTGCCTACGAGCAGTACTTC,CASSQGRTAYEQYF
TRBJ1-1,.,TRBD1,TRBV5-1,TGCGCCAGCAGCCCCACAGGGGAACTGAACACTGAAGCTTTCTTT,CASSPTGELNTEAFF
TRBJ1-1,once,TRBD1,TRBV6-5,TGTGCCAGCAGACCCGACAGGGATGGATGGGCTTTCTTT,CASRPDRDGWAFF
TRBJ1-2,.,TRBD1,TRBV6-5,TGTGCCAGCAGGCCCTTAGACAGGGGGCCTGGCTACACCTTC,CASRPLDRGPGYTF
TRBJ2-7,.,TRBD1,TRBV5-8,TGTGCCAGCAGCTGGACGGGACAGTTCTACGAGCAGTACTTC,CASSWTGQFYEQYF
TRBJ1-4,.,.,TRBV18,TGTGCCAGCTCACCATACCAGGCTTCAACTAATGAAAAACTGTTTTTT,CASSPYQASTNEKLFF
TRBJ2-6,.,TRBD1,TRBV7-6,TGTGCCAGCAGCCCCCGAGACAGGGGGGCTGGGGCCAACGTCCTGACTTTC,CASSPRDRGAGANVLTF